This T cell receptor beta chain was found in a study of blood T cell repertoires in COVID-19. Looking at the study overall: The United States, Italy and Spain supplied acute and convalescent COVID-19 samples.

Clones were read by immunoSEQ multiplex PCR, and TCRdb kept only the in-frame ones, dropping some. This table holds 300,000 to 500,000 clones, 88% found once. From germline, CDR1 is MNHEY and CDR2 SVGAGI. The V gene end was trimmed by 6 bases and the J gene end by 1 base; junction bases not matched to a gene: 9. The CDR3 has 15 amino acids. Enrolled through a virtual design, the participants were between roughly 18 and 90 years of age and came from 24 US areas. The chain combines TRBV6-5 with TRBJ2-7, with 7 bases fitting TRBD1. The receptor comes from a middle-aged woman with acute COVID-19. Specimen: PBMCs or T cells enriched from blood (not recorded which). This CDR3 is CASRLRQGSSYEQYF. CDR3 bases: TGTGCCAGCAGACTAAGACAGGGCAGTTCCTACGAGCAGTACTTC.